This T cell receptor beta chain was retrieved from a study of technical replicates of blood from several donors. The CDR3 spans 15 residues. Germline CDR1 MGHRA, CDR2 YSYEKL. With 3 bases clipped from V and 11 bases from J, the junction kept 4 bases outside the gene matches. Generated by immunoSEQ multiplex PCR, the TCRdb table keeps only in-frame clones and is missing some. This table has 84,000 or so clones, approximately 94% appearing once. The TCR originated in a human donor in good health. The chain links TRBV4-1 to TRBJ2-1, with 16 bases identical to TRBD2. Sample: T cells isolated from PBMCs. CDR3 region: CASSQGLAGGGKQFF. CDR3 in DNA: TGCGCCAGCAGCCAGGGACTAGCGGGAGGGGGAAAGCAGTTCTTC.